Following are 7 T cell receptor beta chains from one sample sequenced in a study of blood T cell repertoires in COVID-19. The protocol was immunoSEQ multiplex PCR, while the TCRdb copy is restricted to in-frame clones and leaves out a portion. The sample carries about 60,000 clones, approximately 85% recorded once. The sample was peripheral blood. These receptors all come from a human donor in a cohort sampled during active COVID-19.

The V call is TRBV5-6, the J call TRBJ1-1, with TRBD1 identical over 8 bases. V lost 5 bases, J lost 5 bases, and 8 bases stayed unmatched. The germline V gene encodes CDR1 SGHDT and CDR2 YYEEEE. The CDR3 extends over 14 amino acids. Here the CDR3 DNA reads TGTGCCAGCAGAAGAGACAGGGGAAGTACTGAAGCTTTCTTT. It translates to CASRRDRGSTEAFF.

The chain has TRBV3-1 (or the pseudogene TRBV3-2) and TRBJ1-4; D might be TRBD1 (6 bases). The CDR3 spans 15 residues. Per the germline V gene, CDR1 is LGHDT and CDR2 is YNNKEL (reference sequence). V lost 4 bases and J lost 5, with 14 bases in between. The CDR3 coding sequence is TGTGCCAGCAGCCCCCCGGGGGGCGGGAATGAAAAACTGTTTTTT. The encoded protein is CASSPPGGGNEKLFF.

The chain has TRBV3-1 (or the pseudogene TRBV3-2) and TRBJ2-7; TRBD2 agrees at 7 bases. J lost 0 bases, V lost 2 bases, and 1 base had no gene match. CDR1 LGHDT and CDR2 YNNKEL come from the germline V gene (reference sequence). The CDR3 length is 14 residues. The chain's CDR3 is CASSQRGSSYEQYF. The CDR3 nucleotides read TGTGCCAGCAGCCAACGCGGGAGCTCCTACGAGCAGTACTTC.

The gene calls are TRBV7-8 and TRBJ1-4, with 9 bases that match TRBD1. CDR1 is SGHVS and CDR2 is FQNEAQ in the germline V gene. This CDR3 has 15 amino acids. With V trimmed by 2 bases and J by 8 bases, 6 bases remained unmatched. The CDR3 protein is CASSLSTTGGEKLFF. The CDR3 DNA sequence: TGTGCCAGCAGCTTATCCACTACAGGGGGCGAAAAACTGTTTTTT.

This clone showed up many times. This sequence joins TRBV12-3 or TRBV12-4 and TRBJ1-5; TRBD1 agrees at 7 bases. Trimming at V came to 2 bases and at J to 6 bases, leaving 1 base not matched to a gene. The CDR3 has 13 residues. The CDR3 reads CASSLTGAQPQHF. Here the CDR3 DNA reads TGTGCCAGCAGTTTAACAGGGGCTCAGCCCCAGCATTTT.

This chain uses TRBV28 with TRBJ1-5, with a possible D match to TRBD1 (5 bases). Germline CDR1 reads MDHEN; CDR2 reads SYDVKM. The germline V and J ends were trimmed by 3 bases and 6 bases, with 9 bases remaining between them. The CDR3 sequence is 13 residues long. The CDR3 reads CASSLRGVQPQHF. The DNA for the CDR3 is TGTGCCAGCAGTTTGCGGGGGGTTCAGCCCCAGCATTTT. Based on the CDR3 plus reference TRBV28 and TRBJ1-5, the full variable domain is DVKVTQSSRYLVKRTGEKVFLECVQDMDHENMFWYRQDPGLGLRLIYFSYDVKMKEKGDIPEGYSVSREKKERFSLILESASTNQTSMYLCASSLRGVQPQHFGDGTRLSIL.

This chain links TRBV24-1 with TRBJ2-1; 7 nucleotides agree with TRBD1. The CDR3 runs to 15 residues. J lost 5 bases, V lost 3 bases, and 6 bases had no gene match. Germline values: CDR1 KGHDR, CDR2 SFDVKD. The CDR3: CATSDAGQANNEQFF. For the CDR3, the DNA is TGTGCCACCAGTGATGCTGGACAGGCTAACAATGAGCAGTTCTTC.